Here is one T cell receptor (beta chain) with its context. The antigen it binds to is not known. Per-base qualities were not stored, and no clone one base away is much larger. These data come from a study of shared T cell receptors in the human thymus (dated by TCRdb to the early 2020s). Notes on the research overall: The study investigated the way shared, self-reactive T-cell receptor alpha chains are produced in the human thymus.

The library was produced with the immunoSEQ multiplex PCR assay. TCRdb re-hosts the immuneACCESS table, in-frame sequences only. Its copies lack some clones; in the studies checked, an unresolved V gene accounts for under half of them, and the cause for the rest is not known. The sample table lists roughly 410,000 clones, roughly 94% of them with a count of one. Roughly 0.021% of the sample lies in the top ten. V is cut back by 11 bases and J by 2 bases, with 8 bases in the junction unmatched. The germline V gene specifies SNHLY as CDR1 and FYNNEI as CDR2. Spanning cysteine to phenylalanine, the CDR3 consists of 14 amino acids. Only CDR3 DNA remains: 42 bases, in frame from the first base.

The receptor chain draws on TRBV2 and TRBJ2-1, with 8 junctional bases fitting TRBD1. The material sequenced was thymocytes. The source is a human donor. This receptor carries the CDR3 CACLRGRPYNEQFF. The nucleotide sequence is given as TGTGCCTGCCTCAGGGGGCGACCCTACAATGAGCAGTTCTTC.